The 12 T cell receptor beta chains below all came from one sample that was sequenced in a study of T-cell reconstitution after alpha-beta-depleted transplantation in children. For TCRbeta, the library was prepared with unique molecular identifiers. TCRdb processed the PCR reads anew with MiXCR; each CDR3 protein has one entry. The sample has 200,000 to 300,000 distinct CDR3 sequences; more than 10% are singletons. Sample: PBMCs from the stem cell graft donor, taken from the stem cell graft. The receptors come from a human donor who donated a stem cell graft to a child with acute lymphoblastic leukemia.

The table lists this clonotype with many counts. The V gene is TRBV7-2, the J gene TRBJ2-1, with D tentatively TRBD2 (5 bases). Germline V gene data show CDR1 as SGHTA and CDR2 as FQGNSA. The CDR3 totals 11 residues. The V end was cut by 5 bases, the J end by 10 bases, with 9 bases between. The CDR3 DNA follows: TGTGCCAGCAGCCCTCGGGAAGAGCAGTTCTTC. As protein: CASSPREEQFF. The entire variable domain, with the rest obtained from reference TRBV7-2 and TRBJ2-1, is as follows: GAGVSQSPSNKVTEKGKDVELRCDPISGHTALYWYRQSLGQGLEFLIYFQGNSAPDKSGLPSDRFSAERTGGSVSTLTIQRTQQEDSAVYLCASSPREEQFFGPGTRLTVL.

This chain joins TRBV7-2 and TRBJ1-4; no firm D call. Looked up from germline, CDR1 is SGHTA and CDR2 is FQGNSA. The V end lost 5 bases, the J end lost 5 bases, and 12 bases lay between the germline ends. This CDR3 region has 14 residues. CDR3 sequence: CASSLLVTNEKLFF. The DNA for the CDR3 is TGTGCCAGCAGCCTCCTGGTGACGAATGAAAAACTGTTTTTT.

This clonotype occurred many times. The chain combines TRBV20-1 with TRBJ2-7; TRBD2 aligns across 12 bases. There are 15 residues in the CDR3. Germline lookup yields CDR1 DFQATT and CDR2 SNEGSKA (reference sequence). The J segment lost 0 bases and the V segment lost 5 bases, leaving 5 bases of the junction unmatched. CDR3 coding DNA: TGCAGTGCTCGTGGACTAGCGGGGAGCTCCTACGAGCAGTACTTC. Protein sequence: CSARGLAGSSYEQYF.

This clonotype was observed at least ten times. The J gene is TRBJ1-1, the V gene TRBV5-1; D remains ambiguous. Trimming took off 1 base at V and 0 bases at J, with 13 bases between the two ends. The CDR3 consists of 16 residues. Germline loops: CDR1 SGHRS, CDR2 YFSETQ. The CDR3 sequence: CASSLYSQLMNTEAFF. CDR3 in DNA: TGCGCCAGCAGCTTGTACTCACAGCTCATGAACACTGAAGCTTTCTTT.

This clonotype occurred many times. The chain has TRBV6-5 and TRBJ2-7, with D perhaps TRBD1 (7 bases). The germline CDR1 and CDR2 sequences are MNHEY and SVGAGI. V lost 11 bases and J lost 2, with 22 bases in between. The CDR3 length is 15 residues. As DNA, the CDR3 is TGTGCCTCCCCAGGGGGGCAGGGACTTACCTACGAGCAGTACTTC. Protein sequence: CASPGGQGLTYEQYF.

This clonotype has more than one count but fewer than ten. J is TRBJ2-5 and V is TRBV9; D remains ambiguous. The V end lost 0 bases, the J end lost 1 base, and 13 bases lay between the germline ends. The CDR3 sequence is 16 residues long. Germline values: CDR1 SGDLS, CDR2 YYNGEE. For the CDR3, the DNA is TGTGCCAGCAGCGTAGCTACACGAGAGCTCCAAGAGACCCAGTACTTC. Its protein is CASSVATRELQETQYF.

This clonotype showed up many times. The junction does not match germline at one end; this may be a read error. The chain is built from TRBV27 and TRBJ1-6; 11 nucleotides match TRBD1. Germline CDR1 and CDR2: MNHEY and SMNVEV (reference sequence). This CDR3 is 15 amino acids long. The CDR3 protein is CASSLSGTGGSPLHF. The CDR3 DNA sequence: TGTGCCAGCAGTCTATCCGGGACAGGGGGATCACCCCTCCACTTT.

This clonotype was counted ten times or more. This chain links TRBV25-1 with TRBJ2-5; TRBD2 matches at 9 bases. This CDR3 comprises 15 residues. Germline assignment: CDR1 MGHDK and CDR2 SYGVNS. The V segment lost 4 bases and the J segment 5 bases; nucleotides outside the gene matches: 8. CDR3 nucleotide sequence: TGTGCCAGCAGTGGCCTAGCGGGGACGAAGGAGACCCAGTACTTC. Protein sequence: CASSGLAGTKETQYF.

This clonotype was detected ten times or more. CDR3 DNA: TGTGCCAGCAGCTTAAGAGGGAAAGAATCACCCCTCCACTTT. Protein product: CASSLRGKESPLHF. The chain uses TRBV11-1 and TRBJ1-6, with D uncertain. V lost 2 bases and J 10 bases, leaving 12 bases between the germline ends. The germline CDR1 and CDR2 sequences are SGHAT and FQDESV (reference sequence). The CDR3 runs 14 residues.

This clonotype was found many times. The chain joins TRBV4-3 to TRBJ1-6; D gene uncertain. Germline V gene sequence: CDR1 LGHNA, CDR2 YSLEER. The CDR3 loop spans 15 amino acids. Trimming left V 1 base short and J 4 bases short, with 8 bases between. This CDR3 reads CASSQAGEYNSPLHF. Written as DNA, the CDR3 is TGCGCCAGCAGCCAAGCGGGCGAGTATAATTCACCCCTCCACTTT.

Ten or more counts support this clonotype. This chain links TRBV5-1 with TRBJ2-7, with 9 bases that match TRBD1. CDR1 is SGHRS, CDR2 YFSETQ, per germline. The CDR3 consists of 14 residues. Trimming removed 1 base from V and 6 bases from J; junction bases left unmatched: 5. CDR3 DNA: TGCGCCAGCAGCTTGCCGGGACAGGGCCCCGAGCAGTACTTC. Translated, it gives CASSLPGQGPEQYF.

This clonotype has ten or more counts. The chain is built from TRBV4-3 and TRBJ2-5; perhaps TRBD2 as D (5 bases). The CDR3 is made up of 15 amino acids. The V gene's germline CDR1 is LGHNA and CDR2 YSLEER. The V gene lost 0 bases and the J gene lost 5 bases, with 13 bases spanning the gap. The CDR3 sequence is CASSQDLGVRETQYF. The CDR3 DNA follows: TGCGCCAGCAGCCAAGATCTGGGAGTCAGGGAGACCCAGTACTTC.